These T cell receptor beta chains were read from a single sample in a study of T cell responses to AZD1222 COVID-19 vaccine. Profiling relied on immunoSEQ multiplex PCR, and the TCRdb table lists in-frame clones only, not all of them. This repertoire shows about 120,000 clones, 70% to 90% found once; its top ten account for 17%. The sequencing used peripheral blood, collected 28 days after the second AZD1222 dose. The receptors come from an adult who received the AZD1222 COVID-19 vaccine. Both conserved end residues are part of each CDR3. A D gene is named only where the DNA matches it firmly. Size values are once, few and many counts, or a class for expanded clones, and some rows have none.

j_call v_call clone_size cdr3_length d_call cdr3_aa cdr3_nt
TRBJ2-1 TRBV9 - 13 - CASSSGPPNEQFF TGTGCCAGCAGCTCGGGACCCCCCAATGAGCAGTTCTTC
TRBJ2-2 TRBV5-1 - 15 TRBD2 CASSLGQRESGELFF TGCGCCAGCAGCTTGGGCCAGCGGGAGTCAGGGGAGCTGTTTTTT
TRBJ1-5 TRBV27 once 15 - CASGRGSVGNQPQHF TGTGCCAGCGGTCGAGGTAGTGTGGGCAATCAGCCCCAGCATTTT
TRBJ2-7 TRBV4-1 - 16 - CASSQGSAGRAYEQYF TGCGCCAGCAGCCAAGGGAGCGCGGGGCGAGCCTACGAGCAGTACTTC
TRBJ2-7 TRBV28 - 16 TRBD1 CASSSRQGIRGYEQYF TGTGCCAGCAGTTCCCGACAGGGAATTAGGGGCTACGAGCAGTACTTC
TRBJ2-1 TRBV7-8 few 19 TRBD2 CASSPVLGPGRREGLGQFF TGTGCCAGCAGCCCCGTTTTGGGCCCAGGTCGGCGGGAGGGCCTGGGGCAGTTCTTC
TRBJ2-3 TRBV5-1 - 14 TRBD1 CASSSTGESDTQYF TGCGCCAGCAGCTCCACAGGGGAGTCAGATACGCAGTATTTT
TRBJ1-5 TRBV6-4 - 18 TRBD1 CASSDSKGRPRGHQPQHF TGTGCCAGCAGTGACTCGAAAGGTAGACCCAGGGGGCATCAGCCCCAGCATTTT
TRBJ2-1 TRBV2 - 11 - CASSEDNEQFF TGTGCCAGCAGTGAAGACAATGAGCAGTTCTTC
TRBJ2-3 TRBV9 - 18 - CASSVVGTRMTSTDTQYF TGTGCCAGCAGCGTAGTCGGGACACGGATGACTAGCACAGATACGCAGTATTTT
TRBJ2-1 TRBV7-2 - 15 - CASSKAGGQVNEQFF TGTGCCAGCAGTAAGGCGGGGGGACAGGTCAATGAGCAGTTCTTC
TRBJ1-5 TRBV10-3 - 14 - CAISYDTYNQPQHF TGTGCCATCAGTTATGACACATATAATCAGCCCCAGCATTTT
TRBJ1-5 TRBV7-2 - 15 - CASSLEGSNNQPQHF TGTGCCAGCAGCTTAGAGGGGTCGAACAATCAGCCCCAGCATTTT
TRBJ1-5 TRBV10-2 - 15 - CASSGLDPSNQPQHF TGCGCCAGCAGTGGTCTAGACCCTAGCAATCAGCCCCAGCATTTT
TRBJ2-2 TRBV10-3 - 13 TRBD2 CATAGGYTGELFF TGTGCGACAGCGGGAGGGTACACCGGGGAGCTGTTTTTT
TRBJ2-1 TRBV4-3 medium-sized 11 - CASSHGQGRFF TGCGCCAGCAGCCACGGGCAGGGTAGGTTCTTC
TRBJ1-1 TRBV3-1/TRBV3-2 - 12 - CASSQMNTEAFF TGTGCCAGCAGCCAAATGAACACTGAAGCTTTCTTT
TRBJ2-3 TRBV2 - 15 - CASTTGVGLADTQYF TGTGCCAGCACTACGGGGGTGGGGCTAGCAGATACGCAGTATTTT
TRBJ1-2 TRBV2 - 13 - CASSRNSKDGYTF TGTGCCAGCAGTCGTAACAGCAAAGATGGCTACACCTTC
TRBJ1-1 TRBV6-1 - 16 TRBD1 CASSELQGYMNTEAFF TGTGCCAGCAGTGAACTACAGGGGTATATGAACACTGAAGCTTTCTTT
TRBJ1-1 TRBV7-9 - 14 - CASSVQTRDTEAFF TGTGCCAGCAGCGTACAAACTCGGGACACTGAAGCTTTCTTT
TRBJ1-2 TRBV5-4 - 14 TRBD1 CASSNEQGFYGYTF TGTGCCAGCAGCAACGAACAGGGGTTCTATGGCTACACCTTC